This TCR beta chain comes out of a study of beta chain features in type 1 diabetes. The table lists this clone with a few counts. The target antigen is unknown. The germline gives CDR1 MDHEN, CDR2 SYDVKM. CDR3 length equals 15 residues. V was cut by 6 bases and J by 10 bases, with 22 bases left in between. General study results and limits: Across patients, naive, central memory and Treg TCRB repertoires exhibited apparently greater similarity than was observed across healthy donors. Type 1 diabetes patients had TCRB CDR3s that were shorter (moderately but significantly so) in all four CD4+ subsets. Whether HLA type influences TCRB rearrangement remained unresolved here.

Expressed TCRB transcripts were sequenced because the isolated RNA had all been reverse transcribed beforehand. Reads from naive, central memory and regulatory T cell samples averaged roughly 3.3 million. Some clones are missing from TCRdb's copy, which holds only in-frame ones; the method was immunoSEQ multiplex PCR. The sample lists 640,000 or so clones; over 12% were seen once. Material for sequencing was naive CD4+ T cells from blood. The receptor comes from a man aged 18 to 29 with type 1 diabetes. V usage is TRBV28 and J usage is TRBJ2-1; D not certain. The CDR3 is CASSPFGPKRGEQFF. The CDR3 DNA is TGTGCCAGCAGCCCCTTCGGCCCTAAACGTGGGGAGCAGTTCTTC.